The 15 T cell receptor beta chains listed next were all sequenced from one sample in a study of T cells after posttransplantation cyclophosphamide. The table came from immunoSEQ multiplex PCR; TCRdb's copy has only in-frame clones and leaves some out. This table has about 32,000 clones, around nine tenths appearing once. Sample: PBMCs. These receptors originate from a woman between 35 and 50 years old with a blood cancer, CMV-positive, and with a related stem cell donor.

The V gene is TRBV5-6, the J gene TRBJ2-1; TRBD2 is a possible D gene (5 bases). Germline-derived CDR1 and CDR2 are SGHDT and YYEEEE. The ends were cut back, 4 bases at V and 4 bases at J, with 18 bases in the middle. CDR3 length: 16 amino acids. CDR3 nucleotide sequence: TGTGCCAGCAGCCGCCCCGGTGGGAGACCTTACAATGAGCAGTTCTTC. Protein product: CASSRPGGRPYNEQFF.

The chain has TRBV10-1 and TRBJ1-2; 7 nucleotides line up with TRBD1. V gave up 8 bases and J gave up 4 bases; unmatched junction bases: 13. The CDR3 covers 15 residues. Germline V gene data show CDR1 as WNHNN and CDR2 as SYGVQD (reference sequence). The CDR3 nucleotides are TGCGCCAGCCACCTTGACAGGGCTCCGGGCTATGGCTACACCTTC. Its translation: CASHLDRAPGYGYTF.

V is TRBV25-1 and J is TRBJ1-3; TRBD1 is a possible D gene (6 bases). The CDR3 has 13 residues. CDR1 and CDR2 from the germline V gene are MGHDK and SYGVNS. V shed 0 bases and J shed 9 bases, with 9 bases lying between them. The DNA of the CDR3 is TGTGCCAGCAGTGAATACACAGGGAGCACCATATATTTT. As protein: CASSEYTGSTIYF. The entire variable domain, with the rest obtained from reference TRBV25-1 and TRBJ1-3, is as follows: EADIYQTPRYLVIGTGKKITLECSQTMGHDKMYWYQQDPGMELHLIHYSYGVNSTEKGDLSSESTVSRIRTEHFPLTLESARPSHTSQYLCASSEYTGSTIYFGEGSWLTVV.

This clone was detected only a few times. In DNA, the CDR3 is TGTGCCACCAAAGGAGGGGGGGGCCGTGACGGGGAGCTGTTTTTT. This codes for CATKGGGGRDGELFF. V is TRBV6-6 and J is TRBJ2-2; possibly TRBD2 for D (7 bases). CDR1 MNHNY and CDR2 SVGAGI come from the germline V gene (reference sequence). The CDR3 covers 15 residues. V was clipped by 10 bases and J by 7 bases, with 22 bases between them.

This chain connects TRBV4-1 to TRBJ2-7, with 8 bases identical to TRBD1. Trimming took 4 bases from V and 3 from J; bases not matched to a gene: 11. The CDR3 runs to 16 residues. Germline CDR1 reads MGHRA; CDR2 reads YSYEKL. In nucleotides, the CDR3 is TGCGCCAGCAGCCCTATAGACAGGGGATATCACTACGAGCAGTACTTC. Its protein product is CASSPIDRGYHYEQYF.

The chain employs TRBV19 and TRBJ2-1; 7 nucleotides agree with TRBD2. The CDR3 length is 15 residues. The germline gives CDR1 LNHDA, CDR2 SQIVND (reference sequence). The V and J ends lost 3 bases and 8 bases, in that order; junction bases with no gene match: 10. The CDR3 sequence: CASSMWGGSGYEQFF. CDR3 DNA: TGTGCCAGTAGTATGTGGGGGGGGAGTGGGTATGAGCAGTTCTTC.

V and J are TRBV11-2 and TRBJ1-1; TRBD1 might be the D (5 bases). Germline V gives CDR1 SGHAT, CDR2 FQNNGV. V shed 1 base and J shed 4 bases, with 13 bases lying between them. There are 15 residues in the CDR3. CDR3 nucleotide sequence: TGTGCCAGCAGCTTAGGGGGCGGATTGGGCACTGAAGCTTTCTTT. Protein sequence: CASSLGGGLGTEAFF.

This chain uses TRBV27 with TRBJ2-5; D is unresolved. The DNA end is a closer match to TRBJ2-7, so the J assignment may be wrong. Per the germline V gene, CDR1 is MNHEY and CDR2 is SMNVEV (reference sequence). The CDR3 spans 14 residues. The CDR3 protein is CASERISPSYEQYF. The CDR3 DNA is TGTGCCAGCGAGAGGATCTCCCCCTCCTACGAGCAGTACTTC.

The rearrangement joins TRBV7-9 to TRBJ1-2; D call uncertain. Looked up from germline, CDR1 is SEHNR and CDR2 is FQNEAQ (reference sequence). V lost 0 bases to trimming and J lost 5 bases, with 10 bases between them. The length of the CDR3 is 14 residues. CDR3 amino acids: CASSLAAGWYGYTF. For the CDR3, the DNA is TGTGCCAGCAGCTTAGCAGCGGGCTGGTATGGCTACACCTTC. The full variable domain, in which reference TRBV7-9 and TRBJ1-2 provide the parts outside the CDR3, is DTGVSQNPRHKITKRGQNVTFRCDPISEHNRLYWYRQTLGQGPEFLTYFQNEAQLEKSRLLSDRFSAERPKGSFSTLEIQRTEQGDSAMYLCASSLAAGWYGYTFGSGTRLTVV.

The chain joins TRBV7-2 to TRBJ2-1; TRBD2 matches 10 bases. The CDR3 is made up of 15 amino acids. Germline CDR1 reads SGHTA; CDR2 reads FQGNSA. J gave up 4 bases and V 5 bases, and 5 bases lay outside the gene matches. CDR3 sequence reads: CASSSSGGLYNEQFF. In DNA form, the CDR3 reads TGTGCCAGCAGCAGTAGCGGGGGGTTGTACAATGAGCAGTTCTTC.

The genes are TRBV6-5 and TRBJ1-2, with TRBD1 identical over 7 bases. Looked up from germline, CDR1 is MNHEY and CDR2 is SVGAGI. With 6 bases clipped from V and 8 bases from J, the junction kept 6 bases outside the gene matches. This CDR3 is built from 12 residues. The CDR3 nucleotides read TGTGCCAGCAGGCAAACAGGGGAAGGCTACACCTTC. It yields the protein CASRQTGEGYTF.

The V gene is TRBV5-4, the J gene TRBJ2-7; 15 bases line up with TRBD2. The length of the CDR3 is 16 residues. Germline V gene data show CDR1 as SGHNT and CDR2 as YYREEE (reference sequence). V shed 4 bases and J 5 bases; nucleotides not matched to a gene: 7. In nucleotides, the CDR3 is TGTGCCAGCAGCCCCTGGACTAGCGGGGGGGAACACGAGCAGTACTTC. Translation: CASSPWTSGGEHEQYF.

This sequence joins TRBV5-5 and TRBJ1-1; a weak D match, TRBD1 (5 bases). The germline V and J ends were trimmed by 1 base and 3 bases, with 7 bases remaining between them. Germline V gene lookup returns CDR1 SGHKS and CDR2 YYEKEE (reference sequence). There are 13 residues in the CDR3. CDR3 protein: CASSLWGDTEAFF. The CDR3 nucleotides read TGTGCCAGCAGCTTGTGGGGGGACACTGAAGCTTTCTTT.

This chain's CDR3 is CASRADEKLFF. The DNA for the CDR3 is TGTGCCAGCAGGGCGGATGAAAAACTGTTTTTT. J is TRBJ1-4 and V is TRBV6-5; D call uncertain. CDR1 is MNHEY and CDR2 is SVGAGI in the germline V gene. The CDR3 has 11 amino acids. The V gene lost 6 bases and the J gene lost 6 bases, with 5 bases spanning the gap.

This chain connects TRBV28 to TRBJ2-7; D is perhaps TRBD1 (5 bases). Germline V CDR1 and CDR2: MDHEN, SYDVKM. CDR3 length equals 14 residues. V lost 4 bases and J 6 bases, leaving 16 bases between the germline ends. CDR3 residues: CASSSPGQGSEQYF. CDR3 coding DNA: TGTGCCAGCAGTTCTCCCGGCCAGGGCTCCGAGCAGTACTTC. Combining the CDR3 with reference TRBV28 and TRBJ2-7 gives the whole variable domain DVKVTQSSRYLVKRTGEKVFLECVQDMDHENMFWYRQDPGLGLRLIYFSYDVKMKEKGDIPEGYSVSREKKERFSLILESASTNQTSMYLCASSSPGQGSEQYFGPGTRLTVT.